This TCR beta chain emerged from a study of shared clonotypes between healthy human individuals. Study background: Researchers drew samples from a couple of women and three men aged 18 to 49.

Germline values: CDR1 ENHRY, CDR2 SYGVKD. V lost 4 bases and J 13 bases, leaving 19 bases between the germline ends. This CDR3 region has 14 residues. Sorted-subset replicate PCR reactions contained roughly 200 ng DNA, corresponding to around 30,000 T cell genomes. This table comes from immunoSEQ multiplex PCR, and its TCRdb copy is limited to in-frame clones, with some not included. The sample lists more than 1.2 million clones, approximately 98.5% occurring once. The sequenced sample consisted of naive CD4+ T cells sorted from blood. Indicated subset: CD45RA+ positively selected. V usage is TRBV10-3 and J usage is TRBJ1-4; D is perhaps TRBD1 (5 bases). The source of this sequence is a man aged 30-40 years in good health. Here the CDR3 reads CAISAGGDGVLLFF. The CDR3, as DNA: TGTGCCATCAGTGCTGGCGGGGACGGAGTCTTACTGTTTTTT.